Following are 2 T cell receptor beta chains from one sample sequenced in a study of T cell clonotyping in hematopoietic cell transplantation. As for time point: recipient sample about 28 days before transplant, after cytoreduction. Using immunoSEQ multiplex PCR, the repertoire was profiled, and TCRdb retains in-frame clones only, with some absent. The sample gives tens of thousands of clones, 85% of which show up once; around 2.9% is in the top ten. Here the sequenced sample was peripheral blood mononuclear cells, taken before stem cell transplant. The source is a man aged 55 to 70 with acute myeloid leukemia. Some clones in this sample may be carry-over from other donors' samples.

The chain joins TRBV21-1 to TRBJ2-3. TRBV21-1 has pseudogene status. The CDR3 loop spans 19 amino acids. The DNA of the CDR3 is TGTGCCAGCAGCAAAGCGCTTTATGATCAGGGAGTCTCCACAGATACGCAGTATTTT. This codes for CASSKALYDQGVSTDTQYF.

V gene TRBV7-9 combines with J gene TRBJ1-4; D may be TRBD1 (5 bases). The V end lost 7 bases, the J end lost 8 bases, and 11 bases lay between the germline ends. Germline V CDR1 and CDR2: SEHNR, FQNEAQ (reference sequence). The CDR3 contains 12 residues. In nucleotides, the CDR3 is TGTGCCAGCAACGGGGGAGGAGAAAAACTGTTTTTT. Translated, it gives CASNGGGEKLFF.